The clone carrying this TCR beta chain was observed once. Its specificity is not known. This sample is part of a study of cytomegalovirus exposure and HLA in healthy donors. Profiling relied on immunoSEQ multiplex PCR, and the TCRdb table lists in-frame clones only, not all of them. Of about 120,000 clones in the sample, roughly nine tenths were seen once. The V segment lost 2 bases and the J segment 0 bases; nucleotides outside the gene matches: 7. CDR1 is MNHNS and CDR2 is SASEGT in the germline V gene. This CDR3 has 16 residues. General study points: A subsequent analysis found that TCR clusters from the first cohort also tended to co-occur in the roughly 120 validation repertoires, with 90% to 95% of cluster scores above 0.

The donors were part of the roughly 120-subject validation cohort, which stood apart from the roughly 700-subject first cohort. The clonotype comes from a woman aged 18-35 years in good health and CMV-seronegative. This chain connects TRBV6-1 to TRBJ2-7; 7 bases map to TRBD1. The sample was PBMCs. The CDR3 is CASSEFGTAISYEQYF. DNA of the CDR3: TGTGCCAGCAGTGAATTCGGGACAGCCATCTCCTACGAGCAGTACTTC.